These T cell receptor beta chains were read from a single sample in a study of blood T cell repertoires in COVID-19. The assay was immunoSEQ multiplex PCR, and TCRdb's table has in-frame clones only and misses some. The sample records approximately 98,000 clones, just over 85% being singletons. The sample consisted of peripheral blood. These TCRs come from a human donor in a cohort sampled during active COVID-19. CDR3s include the opening cysteine and the closing phenylalanine or tryptophan. Each record gives: clone size, J gene, D gene, V gene, CDR3 DNA, CDR3 protein. The D gene is left open where the match is weak. Where a row states a size, it is once, few, many or the class of an expanded clone; other rows omit it.

>many|TRBJ1-6|NA|TRBV4-1
TGCGCCAGCAGCCACCTGGGAGGCAGGGAGAGGGCACCCCTCCACTTT
CASSHLGGRERAPLHF
>NA|TRBJ1-1|NA|TRBV7-3
TGTGCCAGCAGCTTGCAGGGGAACACTGAAGCTTTCTTT
CASSLQGNTEAFF
>NA|TRBJ2-1|NA|TRBV18
TGTGCCAGCTCACCACCCTTGGTGGGGGCGGTTAACAATGAGCAGTTCTTC
CASSPPLVGAVNNEQFF
>NA|TRBJ2-3|NA|TRBV3-1/TRBV3-2
TGTGCCAGCAGCCTCGGCATAGGTGGGGGGTGGGATACGCAGTATTTT
CASSLGIGGGWDTQYF
>NA|TRBJ2-5|TRBD1|TRBV4-1
TGCGCCAGCAGCCGTGGGACAGGGGAAGAGACCCAGTACTTC
CASSRGTGEETQYF
>NA|TRBJ1-6|NA|TRBV4-1
TGCGCCAGCAGCCAAGAGGACAGAATTAATTCACCCCTCCACTTT
CASSQEDRINSPLHF
>once|TRBJ2-1|TRBD2|TRBV10-3
TGTGCCATCAGAGAGGGACTAGCGGGGGGCCCTGACAATGAGCAGTTCTTC
CAIREGLAGGPDNEQFF
>NA|TRBJ2-5|TRBD2|TRBV6-2/TRBV6-3
TGTGCCAGCAGCCCAGGGACTAGCGGGAGTAGCGGGGAGACCCAGTACTTC
CASSPGTSGSSGETQYF
>NA|TRBJ2-7|NA|TRBV24-1
TGTGCCACAAGTGATCGGGGTGTGCACGAGCAGTACTTC
CATSDRGVHEQYF
>NA|TRBJ1-4|NA|TRBV28
TGTGCCAGCAGTGTAGGAGCAACTAATGAAAAACTGTTTTTT
CASSVGATNEKLFF
>NA|TRBJ2-7|TRBD2|TRBV19
TGTGCCAGTAGTATAGCGCTAGCGGGGTCCTACGAGCAGTACTTC
CASSIALAGSYEQYF
>NA|TRBJ2-1|TRBD2|TRBV2
TGTGCCAGCAATTCAGCCCTACTAGCGGGAGGGCCTGCTGAGCAGTTCTTC
CASNSALLAGGPAEQFF
>NA|TRBJ1-5|TRBD1|TRBV19
TGTGCCAGTACCAGCCCTGACAGGGTGGGTGATCAGCCCCAGCATTTT
CASTSPDRVGDQPQHF
>NA|TRBJ2-7|NA|TRBV7-2
TGTGCCAGCAGCTTGGGACTCGCCTACGAGCAGTACTTC
CASSLGLAYEQYF
>NA|TRBJ1-4|NA|TRBV19
TGTGCCAGTAGGGACAGAAAAGGGGATGAAAAACTGTTTTTT
CASRDRKGDEKLFF
>NA|TRBJ2-1|TRBD2|TRBV4-2
TGTGCCAGCAGCCCGGGGGGTCCACTAGCGGGAGAGGCTGATGAGCAGTTCTTC
CASSPGGPLAGEADEQFF
>NA|TRBJ1-6|TRBD1|TRBV18
TGTGCCAGCTCACTACATTTGGCGGGACAGAGCAATTCACCCCTCCACTTT
CASSLHLAGQSNSPLHF
>NA|TRBJ2-3|TRBD2|TRBV5-4
TGTGCCAGCAGCTTGGCTAGCGGGCCTAGCACAGATACGCAGTATTTT
CASSLASGPSTDTQYF
>NA|TRBJ2-7|TRBD1|TRBV14
TGTGCCAGCAGCCAGGGACAGTTGTCCTACGAGCAGTACTTC
CASSQGQLSYEQYF
>NA|TRBJ2-1|TRBD2|TRBV6-6
TGTGCCAGCAGTTACCGCGGGAGGACGAATGAGCAGTTCTTC
CASSYRGRTNEQFF
>NA|TRBJ2-1|NA|TRBV12-3/TRBV12-4
TGTGCCAGCAGCACCGGGAAACAGCAGTTCTTC
CASSTGKQQFF
>NA|TRBJ1-2|NA|TRBV28
TGTGCCAGCAGTTTGGAGGGCTATGGCTACACCTTC
CASSLEGYGYTF
>once|TRBJ2-7|NA|TRBV6-5
TGTGCCGGAGCGGTAGCTGGGCATTGGGAGCAGTACTTC
CAGAVAGHWEQYF
>NA|TRBJ1-2|TRBD1|TRBV10-3
TGTGCCATCAGTGATAGGGACAGGAACTATGGCTACACCTTC
CAISDRDRNYGYTF
>NA|TRBJ1-5|NA|TRBV19
TGTGCCAGTAGATTTCCAGGCAATCAGCCCCAGCATTTT
CASRFPGNQPQHF
>NA|TRBJ1-5|NA|TRBV6-6
TGTGCCAGCAGTTACGGTTCCCGGGGCAATCAGCCCCAGCATTTT
CASSYGSRGNQPQHF
>once|TRBJ2-7|NA|TRBV15
TGTGCCACCAGCAGAGGGGGAGGGACAGGATTCTTCGAGCAGTACTTC
CATSRGGGTGFFEQYF
>NA|TRBJ2-1|NA|TRBV5-5
TGTGCCAGCAGGGCATCGGGGATAGCCTACAATGAGCAGTTCTTC
CASRASGIAYNEQFF
>NA|TRBJ2-1|TRBD2|TRBV5-6
TGTGCCAGCAGCTTGAGCCCCGCGGGAGTACCCCCCATGCGGCAGTTCTTC
CASSLSPAGVPPMRQFF
>NA|TRBJ1-2|TRBD1|TRBV28
TGTGCCAGCAGTTTCTCCAAGGGACAGAGGGATGACATAGATGGCTACACCTTC
CASSFSKGQRDDIDGYTF
>NA|TRBJ1-5|TRBD1|TRBV18
TGTGCCAGCTCACCACCAGGGACAGGGACCTTGCCCCAGCATTTT
CASSPPGTGTLPQHF
>NA|TRBJ2-1|NA|TRBV7-9
TGTGCCAGCAGCTTGATGGGGATGACAGGATCACTGGACAATGAGCAGTTCTTC
CASSLMGMTGSLDNEQFF
>NA|TRBJ2-7|TRBD1|TRBV10-3
TGTGCCATCAGTGGGACAGGGAAGGGGGACTACGAGCAGTACTTC
CAISGTGKGDYEQYF
>NA|TRBJ2-1|TRBD2|TRBV2
TGTGCCAGCAGTTATGGGCGGGGGATATACAATGAGCAGTTCTTC
CASSYGRGIYNEQFF
>NA|TRBJ2-1|NA|TRBV5-8
TGTGCCAGCAGCTTGGCCAATAGGGGAAATGAGCAGTTCTTC
CASSLANRGNEQFF
>NA|TRBJ2-7|NA|TRBV2
TGTGCCAGCAGTGTAGACAGGAGCTCCTACGAGCAGTACTTC
CASSVDRSSYEQYF
>NA|TRBJ2-1|NA|TRBV10-2
TGCGCCAGCAGTCCAGGGACTCGGAATGAGCAGTTCTTC
CASSPGTRNEQFF
>once|TRBJ2-5|TRBD2|TRBV29-1
TGCAGTGGCGGGGGGCAGTTGGAGACCCAGTACTTC
CSGGGQLETQYF
>NA|TRBJ2-1|NA|TRBV15
TGTGCCACCAGCAGAGATAGTAGCTTGAGCTCCTACAATGAGCAGTTCTTC
CATSRDSSLSSYNEQFF
>NA|TRBJ1-5|NA|TRBV6-2/TRBV6-3
TGTGCCAGCAGTTACAATGGGGGGGCCAATCAGCCCCAGCATTTT
CASSYNGGANQPQHF
>NA|TRBJ2-2|TRBD2|TRBV11-1
TGTGCCAGCAGCTTAGCTACCAGCGGGAGGGCCGCCGGGGAGCTGTTTTTT
CASSLATSGRAAGELFF
>NA|TRBJ1-1|NA|TRBV7-8
TGTGCCAGCAGCCTAGTGGCGGCGAACACTGAAGCTTTCTTT
CASSLVAANTEAFF
>NA|TRBJ1-6|NA|TRBV19
TGTGCCACCCGTAAGGGGTACAATTCACCCCTCCACTTT
CATRKGYNSPLHF
>NA|TRBJ2-2|TRBD1|TRBV7-8
TGTGCCAGCACTATACAGGGGGCGCGAGCCGGGGAGCTGTTTTTT
CASTIQGARAGELFF
>once|TRBJ2-3|TRBD1|TRBV11-2
TGTGCCAGCAGCTACGAGGACAGGGGAGGAAATACGCAGTATTTT
CASSYEDRGGNTQYF
>NA|TRBJ1-2|TRBD1|TRBV9
TGTGCCAGCAACAGGGAACCAGGGGGTAACTATGGCTACACCTTC
CASNREPGGNYGYTF
>NA|TRBJ2-7|TRBD2|TRBV30
TGTGCCTGGACTCGGACTAGCGGGAGCTACGAGCAGTACTTC
CAWTRTSGSYEQYF
>NA|TRBJ1-1|NA|TRBV27
TGTGCCAGCAGTTTATCGCCAATTGGGACACCTTTTGACACTGAAGCTTTCTTT
CASSLSPIGTPFDTEAFF
>few|TRBJ1-6|TRBD1|TRBV27
TGTGCCAGCAGTTATACCCCCCCAGGGGGCTATAATTCACCCCTCCACTTT
CASSYTPPGGYNSPLHF
>NA|TRBJ1-2|NA|TRBV15
TGTGCCACCAGCATAGGGCCGGGATATGGCTACACCTTC
CATSIGPGYGYTF
>NA|TRBJ2-5|TRBD2|TRBV7-2
TGTGCCACCTCGGGGGGAGGGGATCTCTTCGGGGAGACCCAGTACTTC
CATSGGGDLFGETQYF
>once|TRBJ1-2|TRBD1|TRBV12-5
TGTGCTAGTGGTTACGGGACAGGGGGGGTAGGCTACACCTTC
CASGYGTGGVGYTF
>NA|TRBJ2-7|NA|TRBV7-9
TGTGCCAGCAGCTTTGACAGGTCCCGGTCCTACGAGCAGTACTTC
CASSFDRSRSYEQYF
>NA|TRBJ2-5|NA|TRBV11-2
TGTGCCAGCAGCTTAGGCCAGCCGGGAGAGACCCAGTACTTC
CASSLGQPGETQYF
>once|TRBJ2-3|TRBD2|TRBV10-1
TGCGCCAGCAGTGGTGGTAGCGGGACAGATACGCAGTATTTT
CASSGGSGTDTQYF
>NA|TRBJ2-5|TRBD2|TRBV3-1/TRBV3-2
TGTGCCAGCAGCACTGGACTAGCGGGATTCGCCGGGACCCAGTACTTC
CASSTGLAGFAGTQYF